This TCR beta chain was captured by sequencing in a study of T cells in women clearing cervical HPV infection (dated by TCRdb to between 2018 and 2020). General notes on the study: The cases were 25 to 30 women with histologically confirmed HPV16-related CIN3 or worse, and 2 of these cases were invasive cancers. Controls were around 24 women whose single incident HPV16 infection cleared within 12 months without precancer or cancer developing. Blood from cases was drawn at the visit where the lesion was first identified, while blood from controls was drawn once the infection was no longer detected. Among cases, blood sampling occurred a median of about 150 days after lesion detection, with an interquartile range of roughly 85 to 220 days. Since only a few of the women had HLA typing available, the possibility that HLA type was acting as a confounder could not be ruled out. The exploratory proof-of-principle case-control study was nested within the Guanacaste HPV Natural History Study in Costa Rica and compared TCR repertoires across cervical HPV16 outcomes. Cases and controls were matched on year of sample collection and on age within five years. Median age was roughly 33 years in cases versus about 38 in controls, and baseline characteristics did not differ significantly. In the parent cohort, some 10,000 women aged 18 or older were enrolled in Guanacaste, Costa Rica, during about 1993 to 1994 and were followed for six to seven years. Five blinded duplicates per group were added as quality controls, so that 60 or so samples were obtained: around 50 participants and some 10 replicates. The paper's findings and limits, for the study overall: Cases were distinguished from controls with an estimated AUC of 0.65 to 0.85 by random forest classifiers combining richness and V gene abundances. T-cell numbers per sample were unknown, so richness differences could reflect varying T-cell content rather than repertoire biology. Across sequencing depths, CIN3+ cases showed significantly higher TCR repertoire richness than controls, but evenness did not differ between the groups. TRBV6-7 relative abundance was lower in cases than in controls (roughly 0.11% versus 0.16%; Bonferroni P = 0.0008). Because of the cross-sectional design, the study could not determine whether the associations came before infection or resulted from infection, and neither effector/memory subsets nor HPV-specific T cells were isolated.

Every participant had a single incident cervical HPV16 infection, and women with prevalent HPV16 infections were excluded. Cervical HPV DNA was detected by MY09/MY11 PCR and genotyped by dot-blot hybridization. Around 16 mL of heparinized blood was centrifuged, after which the buffy coat was aliquoted, frozen at -30 degrees C, and then stored at -80 degrees C. Genomic DNA was extracted from buffy coat specimens using QIAGEN kits. The CDR3 measures 13 amino acids from cysteine to phenylalanine. Of the CDR3's DNA, 30 bases were read; they are in frame from base 1. Between the V and J ends, shortened by 1 base and 4 bases respectively, the junction contains 7 bases. CDR1 LNHDA and CDR2 SQIVND were looked up in the germline V gene (reference sequence). A note on this clone: Which antigen it targets is not known. The read ends 3 residues early relative to the CDR3; the germline J gene fills the gap. This sample also contains other DNA sequences that code for the same CDR3.

TCR beta CDR3 regions were amplified by multiplex PCR using the immunoSEQ assay from an average of approximately 1,200 ng genomic DNA per sample. The assay corrected primer bias using a complete synthetic TCR repertoire to establish an amplification baseline. Amplicons were sequenced on the Illumina platform. The source study handled its data this way. Sequences were error-corrected by clustering with frequency ratios and a modified nearest-neighbor algorithm and were then analyzed in the immunoSEQ Analyzer with IMGT gene definitions. At each rarefaction depth, TCR richness and evenness were averaged across 20 rarefaction repeats, and samples with fewer sequences than that depth were excluded. Relative abundances of V, D and J genes were compared between groups using Wilcoxon rank sum tests, with FDR correction applied. An intraclass correlation of 95% to 97% for TCR richness and an average of roughly 76% across 66 gene segments were obtained from the blinded duplicates. This is the immuneACCESS table as TCRdb keeps it, with only in-frame sequences that have V and J called. A part of the clones is gone; compared with another copy, unresolved V genes explain less than half, and the rest is unexplained. That table gives V, J and clone size, and the DNA gave D and trimming. The sample table records 42,000 or so clones. The top ten hold 4.8% of the sample.

The chain is encoded by TRBV19 joined to TRBJ1-1; TRBD1 is possibly the D segment (6 matching bases). The receptor comes from a woman aged 18-69 years with a cervical HPV16 infection that either progressed to CIN3+ or cleared (not recorded which). The specimen was blood buffy coat. The CDR3 bases that were read are TGTGCCAGTAGTATAGGGACAGCCACTGAA. Its product reads: CASSIGTATE. The full-length CDR3 reads as CASSIGTATEAFF.